This T cell receptor (beta chain) was obtained from a study of T cells in Graves' hyperthyroidism and ophthalmopathy. The wider study: Peripheral blood was obtained at initial diagnosis, preceding any treatment. Broader study findings: Blood held most thyroid clonotypes expanded above 0.001 frequency.

Amplification targeted TCR beta CDR3 regions from RNA transcripts. In the first-round RT-PCR of the TCR CDR3, the HTBI primer set was used. TCRdb redid the calling of the multiplex PCR reads with MiXCR, one entry per CDR3 protein. The sample consists of about 350,000 distinct CDR3 sequences, roughly 15% of them appearing once. This clonotype was seen many times. What it binds is unknown. Diagnoses rested on clinical symptoms, serum thyroxine and TRAb, thyroid ultrasound and orbital computed tomography. The sample of blood was obtained at first hyperthyroidism diagnosis (before any ophthalmopathy symptoms). Germline loops: CDR1 LNHDA, CDR2 SQIVND (reference sequence). V was clipped by 9 bases and J by 6 bases, with 26 bases between them. CDR3 length: 16 amino acids.

The origin of this receptor is a woman aged 25 to 39 with Graves' hyperthyroidism that later progressed to Graves' ophthalmopathy. Input material: blood. This chain links TRBV19 with TRBJ1-1, with D perhaps matching TRBD1 (6 bases). The DNA for the CDR3 is TGTGCCAGCCGCCTCCTCAGGGGCAGGGAAAAGGCTGAAGCTTTCTTT. It is translated as CASRLLRGREKAEAFF.